The 14 T cell receptor beta chains reported below all come from one sample, sequenced in a study of T-cell memory formation after mild COVID-19. TCRdb re-analysed the 5' RACE reads in MiXCR, keeping a single row per CDR3 protein. The sample contains about 240,000 distinct CDR3 sequences, more than 8% of which appear only once. The specimen was PBMCs or a T cell subset sorted from them (not recorded which). These receptors all come from a man aged 18 to 30 who had mild COVID-19 (a few samples of this study predate the infection). Cell type and time point are not known.

This clonotype was seen a handful of times. The rearrangement links TRBV7-9 to TRBJ2-3; D is unresolved. Trimming removed 3 bases at V and 8 bases at J, with 12 bases between. Looked up from germline, CDR1 is SEHNR and CDR2 is FQNEAQ (reference sequence). The CDR3 sequence is 13 residues long. The CDR3 protein is CASSFSPPTTQYF. The CDR3, as DNA: TGTGCCAGCAGCTTTTCTCCTCCGACTACGCAGTATTTT.

A few counts support this clonotype. V usage is TRBV7-9 and J usage is TRBJ2-7; tentatively, D is TRBD2 (6 bases). Germline-derived CDR1 and CDR2 are SEHNR and FQNEAQ (reference sequence). The CDR3 is 17 amino acids. V dropped 4 bases and J dropped 3 bases, with 22 bases sitting between them. The CDR3 DNA sequence: TGTGCCAGCAGCTCTACTTGGGGCGGGGTAGGGGACTACGAGCAGTACTTC. Encoded protein: CASSSTWGGVGDYEQYF.

CDR3 coding DNA: TGTGCCAGCAGCGACCTTATGACAGGGTTGAGGACCATATATTTT. Translated: CASSDLMTGLRTIYF. The rearrangement joins TRBV9 to TRBJ1-3, with 7 bases identical to TRBD1. The V gene's germline CDR1 is SGDLS and CDR2 YYNGEE. This CDR3 is built from 15 residues. V lost 3 bases to trimming and J lost 10 bases; unmatched junction nucleotides: 13.

The genes are TRBV5-1 and TRBJ2-3; 10 bases fit TRBD2. The germline V gene has CDR1 SGHRS and CDR2 YFSETQ. The CDR3 sequence is 16 residues long. With V trimmed by 1 base and J by 4 bases, 6 bases remained unmatched. This chain's CDR3 is CASSLHLSGGSDTQYF. CDR3 coding DNA: TGCGCCAGCAGCTTGCATCTTAGCGGGGGGTCAGATACGCAGTATTTT.

This clonotype showed up just a few times. This rearrangement joins TRBV5-6 to TRBJ2-3; D is possibly TRBD2 (7 bases). Germline loops: CDR1 SGHDT, CDR2 YYEEEE. V lost 4 bases to trimming and J lost 13 bases, with 19 bases between them. There are 13 residues in the CDR3. The chain's CDR3 is CASSPRDTGREYF. CDR3 in DNA: TGTGCCAGCAGCCCCCGGGATACAGGGAGGGAGTATTTT.

The rearrangement joins TRBV7-6 to TRBJ1-1, with 9 bases fitting TRBD1. Trimming at V came to 4 bases and at J to 5 bases, leaving 8 bases not matched to a gene. The CDR3 consists of 15 residues. The germline CDR1 and CDR2 sequences are SGHVS and FNYEAQ. CDR3 in amino acids: CASSSQGASVTEAFF. The CDR3 DNA is TGTGCCAGCAGCTCACAGGGGGCGTCGGTTACTGAAGCTTTCTTT.

This chain joins TRBV5-6 and TRBJ2-2; D is perhaps TRBD1 or TRBD2 (5 bases each). Trimming stripped 0 bases from V and 3 bases from J, with 9 bases between. Germline V gene sequence: CDR1 SGHDT, CDR2 YYEEEE. The CDR3 is 15 residues long. The CDR3 spells CASSLDGTDTGELFF. The CDR3 DNA sequence: TGTGCCAGCAGCTTGGATGGGACCGACACCGGGGAGCTGTTTTTT.

This clonotype was seen only a few times. The chain uses TRBV5-1 and TRBJ1-5; 9 bases map to TRBD1. This CDR3 is built from 15 residues. Germline V gene sequence: CDR1 SGHRS, CDR2 YFSETQ. The J segment lost 6 bases and the V segment lost 7 bases, leaving 11 bases of the junction unmatched. The CDR3 is CASAETGGWGQPQHF. The CDR3 nucleotides read TGCGCCAGCGCTGAAACAGGGGGCTGGGGTCAGCCCCAGCATTTT.

This chain uses TRBV20-1 with TRBJ1-2; 8 positions agree with TRBD1. The CDR3 totals 14 residues. Germline V gene sequence: CDR1 DFQATT, CDR2 SNEGSKA (reference sequence). After removal of 6 bases from V and 3 bases from J, the junction contained 9 bases not matched to a gene. Here the CDR3 reads CSAGQGFLDYGYTF. CDR3 DNA sequence: TGCAGTGCAGGACAGGGCTTTCTGGACTATGGCTACACCTTC.

This clonotype showed up just a few times. V is TRBV5-1 and J is TRBJ1-6; D is undetermined. Germline V lookup: CDR1 SGHRS, CDR2 YFSETQ. V was clipped by 2 bases and J by 8 bases, with 14 bases between them. The CDR3 runs to 15 residues. In nucleotides, the CDR3 is TGCGCCAGCAGCTTTTCCCGGACCTTTTATTCACCCCTCCACTTT. Its protein product is CASSFSRTFYSPLHF.

There are a few counts of this clonotype. The chain employs TRBV12-3 or TRBV12-4 and TRBJ1-4, with 7 bases fitting TRBD1. With V trimmed by 7 bases and J by 8 bases, 13 bases remained unmatched. The CDR3 runs 15 residues. Written as DNA, the CDR3 is TGTGCCAGCACCTGGGGAGACAGGGAAGGGGAAAAACTGTTTTTT. As protein: CASTWGDREGEKLFF.

The sample holds a few counts of this clonotype. This chain uses TRBV12-3 or TRBV12-4 with TRBJ2-1; the match to TRBD1 covers 8 bases. The CDR3 has 13 residues. With V trimmed by 11 bases and J by 13 bases, 16 bases remained unmatched. The CDR3 sequence: CADHPLRGQVQFF. The DNA for the CDR3 is TGTGCCGACCACCCATTGAGGGGACAGGTACAGTTCTTC.

V gene TRBV5-6 combines with J gene TRBJ2-3, with 8 bases aligning to TRBD2. Germline V CDR1 and CDR2: SGHDT, YYEEEE. V dropped 4 bases and J dropped 2; count of bases not matched to a gene: 6. This CDR3 has 15 amino acids. CDR3 loop: CASSRGLAYTDTQYF. The CDR3 nucleotides are TGTGCCAGCAGCCGAGGACTAGCTTACACAGATACGCAGTATTTT.

This clonotype occurred a few times. This chain connects TRBV28 to TRBJ2-1, with D tentatively TRBD1 (6 bases). CDR3 length: 14 residues. Germline V gene lookup returns CDR1 MDHEN and CDR2 SYDVKM. The V end was cut by 3 bases, the J end by 4 bases, with 10 bases between. This CDR3 is CASSLVGGYNEQFF. CDR3 DNA sequence: TGTGCCAGCAGTTTGGTAGGGGGTTACAATGAGCAGTTCTTC.